The source of this T cell receptor (beta chain) is a study of siplizumab effects on memory and regulatory T cells. For this clone: What it binds is not known.

Assay used: immunoSEQ multiplex PCR; TCRdb lists only in-frame clones, some missing. The profile shows roughly 100,000 clones, approximately 90% of them singletons. The CDR3 length is 17 residues. V was clipped by 6 bases and J by 8 bases; unmatched bases: 16. Germline CDR1 MDHEN, CDR2 SYDVKM. Study-wide findings and caveats: With siplizumab, mappable alloreactive CD4+ clones averaged approximately 70% Treg-derived, versus more than 25% in controls. Few alloreactive clones mapped to unstimulated subsets. In unstimulated cells, naive T cells appeared more diverse than memory T cells and seemed major alloresponse contributors.

The chain joins TRBV28 to TRBJ1-4; 9 positions match TRBD1. The TCR sequence derives from a human donor in good health. Sequenced sample: CD4+ T cells sorted from blood. Here the CDR3 DNA reads TGTGCCAGCAGACTTCCGGGACAGGGAGGACTTCGGGAAAAACTGTTTTTT. Protein: CASRLPGQGGLREKLFF.